One sample yielded the 9 T cell receptor beta chains listed below, sequenced in a study of T cell responses to AZD1222 COVID-19 vaccine. The repertoire was sequenced with immunoSEQ multiplex PCR; TCRdb's copy has only in-frame clones and lacks some. The repertoire holds about 150,000 clones, with 86% as singletons. The sequencing here drew on peripheral blood, taken on day 0 of MenACWY control vaccination. All receptors derive from an adult in good health.

The rearrangement links TRBV7-2 to TRBJ1-6; D is undetermined. The germline gives CDR1 SGHTA, CDR2 FQGNSA. This CDR3 region has 18 residues. V was trimmed by 4 bases and J by 0 bases, leaving 16 bases between them. In DNA, the CDR3 is TGTGCCAGCAGCTCAAGGAGAGCCGGCAGCTCCTATAATTCACCCCTCCACTTT. Translation gives CASSSRRAGSSYNSPLHF.

This clone has just one count. This chain uses TRBV7-9 with TRBJ1-6; D may be TRBD1 (5 bases). V was pared by 1 base and J by 8 bases, with 12 bases between. This CDR3 has 15 residues. The germline V gene encodes CDR1 SEHNR and CDR2 FQNEAQ (reference sequence). The CDR3 spells CASSLDSTRDSPLHF. In DNA, the CDR3 is TGTGCCAGCAGCTTAGACAGTACCAGGGATTCACCCCTCCACTTT. Using reference TRBV7-9 and TRBJ1-6 for the parts outside the CDR3, the full variable domain is DTGVSQNPRHKITKRGQNVTFRCDPISEHNRLYWYRQTLGQGPEFLTYFQNEAQLEKSRLLSDRFSAERPKGSFSTLEIQRTEQGDSAMYLCASSLDSTRDSPLHFGNGTRLTVT.

V gene TRBV10-2 combines with J gene TRBJ2-2, with a tentative D call TRBD1 (6 bases). Trimming cost V 7 bases and J 6 bases, with 15 bases left between them. CDR3 length equals 14 residues. In germline, CDR1 is WSHSY, CDR2 SAAADI. CDR3 protein: CASTLRSGAGELFF. The CDR3 DNA reads as TGCGCCAGCACTCTTAGGTCAGGGGCCGGGGAGCTGTTTTTT.

The chain carries TRBV28 and TRBJ2-7; TRBD2 agrees at 7 bases. V lost 6 bases, J lost 0 bases, and 5 bases stayed unmatched. This CDR3 region has 14 residues. Germline V lookup: CDR1 MDHEN, CDR2 SYDVKM. CDR3 nucleotide sequence: TGTGCCAGCAGGGTGGGGGGGAGCTCCTACGAGCAGTACGTC. This sequence encodes CASRVGGSSYEQYV.

V and J are TRBV18 and TRBJ1-1, with D unresolved. CDR3 length equals 14 residues. Between the trimmed V and J ends, which lost 6 bases and 3 bases, there was a span of 14 bases. The germline gives CDR1 KGHSH, CDR2 LQKENI. The CDR3 is CASSFSREDTEAFF. The CDR3 nucleotides are TGTGCCAGCTCCTTCTCGAGGGAGGACACTGAAGCTTTCTTT.

This CDR3 reads CASSPGQGFSEQYF. The CDR3 bases are TGCGCCAGCAGCCCGGGACAGGGCTTTAGCGAGCAGTACTTC. The chain employs TRBV4-3 and TRBJ2-7; the match to TRBD1 covers 9 bases. Trimming at V came to 4 bases and at J to 6 bases, leaving 7 bases not matched to a gene. The CDR3 extends over 14 amino acids. Per germline, CDR1 LGHNA and CDR2 YSLEER.

The chain is built from TRBV7-2 and TRBJ1-4; no clear D gene. The CDR3 length is 12 residues. V was pared by 0 bases and J by 8 bases, with 4 bases between. Germline CDR1 and CDR2: SGHTA and FQGNSA. CDR3 DNA sequence: TGTGCCAGCAGCTTAGCGCGGGAAAAACTGTTTTTT. It yields the protein CASSLAREKLFF.

The chain couples TRBV9 to TRBJ1-1; D is possibly TRBD1 (5 bases). This CDR3 is 13 amino acids long. The germline V and J ends were trimmed by 3 bases and 1 base, with 7 bases remaining between them. The germline CDR1 and CDR2 sequences are SGDLS and YYNGEE. The CDR3 bases are TGTGCCAGCAGCGGGGGGGAGAACACTGAAGCTTTCTTT. Translated: CASSGGENTEAFF. The full variable domain, in which reference TRBV9 and TRBJ1-1 provide the parts outside the CDR3, is DSGVTQTPKHLITATGQRVTLRCSPRSGDLSVYWYQQSLDQGLQFLIQYYNGEERAKGNILERFSAQQFPDLHSELNLSSLELGDSALYFCASSGGENTEAFFGQGTRLTVV.

Only a few counts were recorded for this clone. The gene calls are TRBV6-5 and TRBJ1-2; D ambiguous. V lost 7 bases to trimming and J lost 3 bases, with 12 bases between them. CDR3 size: 13 residues. Germline V CDR1 and CDR2: MNHEY, SVGAGI. The CDR3 sequence: CASTPRGYYGYTF. In nucleotides, the CDR3 is TGTGCCAGCACCCCACGGGGATACTATGGCTACACCTTC.